The rows below give T cell receptor beta chains drawn from one sample of a study of T cell clonotyping in hematopoietic cell transplantation. The protocol was immunoSEQ multiplex PCR, while the TCRdb copy is restricted to in-frame clones and leaves out a portion. The sample lists tens of thousands of clones, 86% occurring once. Sequencing used peripheral blood mononuclear cells, obtained before stem cell transplant. The source is a man in his sixties with biphenotypic leukemia. Some clones in this sample may be carry-over from other donors' samples. Each CDR3 is given with its conserved first and last residue. The D gene is left open where the match is weak. Rows may omit the clone size; those that give it use once, few, many or a size class.

V gene	D gene	clone size	J gene	CDR3 DNA	CDR3 protein
TRBV4-1	.	.	TRBJ2-7	TGCGCCAGCAGCACACCAAGGGGGGCAATCCGCGAGCAGTACTTC	CASSTPRGAIREQYF
TRBV27	TRBD1	.	TRBJ1-5	TGTGCCAGCAGTAGGACAGGATTTAGCAATCAGCCCCAGCATTTT	CASSRTGFSNQPQHF
TRBV7-8	TRBD2	.	TRBJ2-7	TGTGCCAGCAGGGATGGACTAGCGGGATCGTACGAGCAGTACTTC	CASRDGLAGSYEQYF
TRBV4-1	.	.	TRBJ2-5	TGCGCCAGCAGCCAAGTAACGGAAGAGACCCAGTACTTC	CASSQVTEETQYF
TRBV5-1	.	.	TRBJ1-1	TGCGCCAGCAGCTTGGACCGTTCTTTGAACACTGAAGCTTTCTTT	CASSLDRSLNTEAFF
TRBV30	.	.	TRBJ1-1	TGTGCCTGGAGTGACCCCGCCGGGTGGACTGAAGCTTTCTTT	CAWSDPAGWTEAFF
TRBV5-1	.	once	TRBJ1-1	TGCGCCAGCAGCTTAGGGGCGCGGACTGAAGCTTTCTTT	CASSLGARTEAFF
TRBV10-3	TRBD1	.	TRBJ2-3	TGTGCCATCAGCTCACGGGGGACAGGGAGCACAGATACGCAGTATTTT	CAISSRGTGSTDTQYF
TRBV4-2	TRBD2	.	TRBJ2-7	TGTGCCAGCAGCCAAGATCTAGGACTAGCTGGGTACGAGCAGTACTTC	CASSQDLGLAGYEQYF
TRBV9	.	.	TRBJ1-4	TGTGCCAGCAGCGTCGCATCTGCTAATGAAAAACTGTTTTTT	CASSVASANEKLFF
TRBV7-2	.	.	TRBJ1-5	TGTGCCAGCAGCTCAGTGACAGACAATCAGCCCCAGCATTTT	CASSSVTDNQPQHF
TRBV9	.	.	TRBJ1-1	TGTGCCAGCAGCGTAGCCTCCGGCGCGGGGATGAACACTGAAGCTTTCTTT	CASSVASGAGMNTEAFF
TRBV11-2	TRBD2	once	TRBJ2-5	TGTGCCAGCAGCTTAGACGGGGGGGTATATGAGACCCAGTACTTC	CASSLDGGVYETQYF
TRBV19	TRBD2	.	TRBJ2-1	TGTGCCAGTAGCTCGACTAGCGGGATACGGAATGAGCAGTTCTTC	CASSSTSGIRNEQFF
TRBV27	.	.	TRBJ2-3	TGTGCCAGCAGTTTCACGGGAGAGCGAGGAGATACGCAGTATTTT	CASSFTGERGDTQYF
TRBV19	.	.	TRBJ2-5	TGTGCCAGTTCCCCGGGACCGAGGGAGACCCAGTACTTC	CASSPGPRETQYF
TRBV6-6	TRBD1	.	TRBJ1-2	TGTGCCAGCAGCCCACGGGGGGACAGGGCCTATGGCTACACCTTC	CASSPRGDRAYGYTF
TRBV30	TRBD1	.	TRBJ1-3	TGTGCCTGTTCCCAAGGACAGGGGAGTCGCTCTGGAAACACCATATATTTT	CACSQGQGSRSGNTIYF